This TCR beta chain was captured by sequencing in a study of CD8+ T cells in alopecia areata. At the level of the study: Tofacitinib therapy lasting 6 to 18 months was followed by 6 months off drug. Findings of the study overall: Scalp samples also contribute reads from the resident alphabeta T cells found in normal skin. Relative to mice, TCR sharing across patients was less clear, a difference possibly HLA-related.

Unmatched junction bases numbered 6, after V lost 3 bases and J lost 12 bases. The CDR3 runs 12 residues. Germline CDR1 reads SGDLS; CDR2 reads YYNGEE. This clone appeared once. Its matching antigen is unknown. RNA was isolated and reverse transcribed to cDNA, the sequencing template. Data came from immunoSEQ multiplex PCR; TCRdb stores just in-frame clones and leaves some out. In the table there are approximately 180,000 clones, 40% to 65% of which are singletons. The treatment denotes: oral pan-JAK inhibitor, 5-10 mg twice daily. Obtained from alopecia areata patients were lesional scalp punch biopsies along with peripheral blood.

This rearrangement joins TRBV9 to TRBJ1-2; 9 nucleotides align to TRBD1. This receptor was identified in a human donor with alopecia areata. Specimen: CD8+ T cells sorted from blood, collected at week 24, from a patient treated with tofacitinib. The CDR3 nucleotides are TGTGCCAGCAGCGGAAGACAGGGGGGGAACACCTTC. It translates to CASSGRQGGNTF.